Listed below are T cell receptor beta chains from one sample, sequenced in a study of control samples from healthy donors and cancer patients. Using immunoSEQ multiplex PCR, the repertoire was profiled, and TCRdb retains in-frame clones only, with some absent. This sample has 130,000 to 150,000 clones, with about 95% found just once. Sequencing used PBMCs. All receptors derive from a man in his 60s with colorectal cancer. Both conserved end residues are part of each CDR3. The D gene is left open where the match is weak. Clone size appears in some rows only: once, few, many, or a class for an expanded clone.

TRBJ1-5	.	.	TRBV6-5	CASSSLVGQPNQPQHF	TGTGCCAGCAGTTCCCTAGTGGGGCAGCCCAATCAGCCCCAGCATTTT
TRBJ1-1	.	.	TRBV2	CASTGSWQGEAFF	TGTGCCAGCACTGGTTCATGGCAGGGTGAAGCTTTCTTT
TRBJ1-6	.	.	TRBV10-3	CAISAPNSPLHF	TGTGCCATCAGTGCCCCAAATTCACCCCTCCACTTT
TRBJ2-5	.	.	TRBV21-1	CASSRGGRAGETQYF	TGTGCCAGCAGCAGGGGGGGGCGGGCGGGCGAGACCCAGTACTTC
TRBJ2-1	.	TRBD2	TRBV27	CASRRTSGFFDEQFF	TGTGCCAGCAGGCGGACTAGCGGTTTTTTTGATGAGCAGTTCTTC
TRBJ1-5	.	.	TRBV27	CASSLGSPTVVNQPQHF	TGTGCCAGCAGTTTAGGGTCCCCAACAGTCGTCAATCAGCCCCAGCATTTT
TRBJ1-1	.	.	TRBV5-1	CASSGSLQSNTEAFF	TGCGCCAGCAGCGGGAGCCTTCAGTCCAACACTGAAGCTTTCTTT
TRBJ1-5	.	.	TRBV6-5	CASSYSGGHQPQHF	TGTGCCAGCAGTTACTCGGGGGGCCATCAGCCCCAGCATTTT
TRBJ1-4	.	.	TRBV14	CASSTQGTTNEKLFF	TGTGCCAGCAGCACCCAGGGCACAACTAATGAAAAACTGTTTTTT
TRBJ2-3	.	.	TRBV19	CASSTFLGGTDTQYF	TGTGCCAGTAGTACCTTCCTAGGGGGCACAGATACGCAGTATTTT
TRBJ2-5	.	TRBD2	TRBV30	CARTGRSGGRLRQETQYF	TGTGCCCGAACCGGTCGTAGCGGGGGGCGCCTCCGACAAGAGACCCAGTACTTC
TRBJ2-7	.	TRBD1	TRBV29-1	CSVDRGLNEQYF	TGCAGCGTTGACAGGGGGCTGAACGAGCAGTACTTC
TRBJ2-5	.	TRBD1	TRBV7-9	CASSSRQGAGETQYF	TGTGCCAGCAGCTCGCGACAGGGGGCAGGGGAGACCCAGTACTTC
TRBJ1-2	.	.	TRBV30	CAWSVNLGRNGYTF	TGTGCCTGGAGTGTAAATCTAGGGCGTAATGGCTACACCTTC
TRBJ1-3	.	.	TRBV7-2	CASSSGTTGNTIYF	TGTGCCAGCAGCTCCGGGACAACGGGAAACACCATATATTTT
TRBJ2-1	.	TRBD1	TRBV27	CASSLWSDRGNEQFF	TGTGCCAGCAGTTTATGGTCAGACAGGGGCAATGAGCAGTTCTTC
TRBJ2-2	few	.	TRBV12-3/TRBV12-4	CASSFPGELFF	TGTGCCAGCAGTTTTCCCGGGGAGCTGTTTTTT
TRBJ1-5	.	.	TRBV4-1	CASSQDADRLQGYSNQPQHF	TGCGCCAGCAGCCAAGACGCCGACAGACTACAGGGCTATAGCAATCAGCCCCAGCATTTT
TRBJ2-2	.	.	TRBV23-1	CASSQNGNTGELFF	TGCGCCAGCAGTCAGAACGGAAACACCGGGGAGCTGTTTTTT
TRBJ1-1	.	.	TRBV29-1	CSFRRGAWTEAFF	TGCAGCTTCCGAAGGGGGGCATGGACTGAAGCTTTCTTT
TRBJ1-4	few	.	TRBV9	CASSRPREKLFF	TGTGCCAGCAGCCGCCCCCGAGAAAAACTGTTTTTT
TRBJ2-2	.	.	TRBV18	CASSPWDGNTGELFF	TGTGCCAGCTCACCATGGGACGGGAACACCGGGGAGCTGTTTTTT
TRBJ1-2	.	TRBD1	TRBV4-1	CASSQETGLSYTF	TGCGCCAGCAGCCAAGAGACAGGGTTGAGCTACACCTTC
TRBJ2-5	.	TRBD2	TRBV5-1	CASSLEASGGKKGTQYF	TGCGCCAGCAGCTTGGAAGCTAGCGGGGGGAAAAAAGGGACCCAGTACTTC
TRBJ1-2	.	TRBD1	TRBV5-1	CASSLGPGGYGYTF	TGCGCCAGCAGCTTGGGGCCAGGGGGCTATGGCTACACCTTC
TRBJ1-4	.	.	TRBV15	CATSRDLGEKLFF	TGTGCCACCAGCAGAGATCTTGGGGAAAAACTGTTTTTT
TRBJ1-2	.	.	TRBV18	CASSPRQRIYTF	TGTGCCAGCTCACCACGACAGCGGATCTACACCTTC
TRBJ2-7	.	TRBD2	TRBV27	CASSVSGGAASRQYF	TGTGCCAGCAGCGTTAGCGGGGGGGCGGCGAGTCGGCAGTACTTC
TRBJ1-2	.	TRBD1	TRBV6-5	CASSYGTGNYGYTF	TGTGCCAGCAGTTACGGGACAGGGAACTATGGCTACACCTTC
TRBJ1-4	.	TRBD1	TRBV5-1	CASSWGDRTNEKLFF	TGCGCCAGCAGCTGGGGGGACAGGACGAATGAAAAACTGTTTTTT
TRBJ2-7	few	.	TRBV3-1/TRBV3-2	CASSLKGTSEQYF	TGTGCCAGCAGCCTCAAGGGGACGAGCGAGCAGTACTTC
TRBJ1-2	once	TRBD1	TRBV7-2	CASSLARRGLYGYTF	TGTGCCAGCAGCTTAGCCCGCAGGGGGCTCTATGGCTACACCTTC
TRBJ1-3	.	.	TRBV5-1	CASSLVEQPSGNTIYF	TGCGCCAGCAGCTTGGTGGAGCAACCCTCTGGAAACACCATATATTTT
TRBJ2-1	.	TRBD2	TRBV2	CASSWVAGGSNEQFF	TGTGCCAGCAGTTGGGTAGCGGGGGGGTCTAATGAGCAGTTCTTC
TRBJ1-1	.	TRBD1	TRBV29-1	CSVSGQANTEAFF	TGCAGCGTCTCCGGACAGGCGAACACTGAAGCTTTCTTT
TRBJ1-1	once	TRBD1	TRBV7-2	CASSLTGVRWNTEAFF	TGTGCCAGCAGCTTAACAGGGGTTAGATGGAACACTGAAGCTTTCTTT
TRBJ2-6	.	.	TRBV29-1	CSVGDGSGANVLTF	TGCAGCGTTGGGGATGGGTCTGGGGCCAACGTCCTGACTTTC
TRBJ1-4	.	.	TRBV29-1	CSVAPSWGEKLFF	TGCAGCGTCGCCCCATCTTGGGGTGAAAAACTGTTTTTT
TRBJ2-5	once	.	TRBV6-2/TRBV6-3	CASSYSLQGGETQYF	TGTGCCAGCAGTTACTCTTTGCAGGGGGGAGAGACCCAGTACTTC
TRBJ2-5	.	TRBD1	TRBV7-9	CASSSGTGVGETQYF	TGTGCCAGCAGCTCCGGGACAGGGGTCGGAGAGACCCAGTACTTC
TRBJ2-1	.	.	TRBV19	CASSIGGGTYNEQFF	TGTGCCAGTAGTATAGGAGGGGGAACCTACAATGAGCAGTTCTTC
TRBJ1-1	once	.	TRBV5-1	CASSGETPLAAEAFF	TGCGCCAGCAGCGGCGAGACACCCTTGGCGGCTGAAGCTTTCTTT
TRBJ1-1	once	.	TRBV18	CASSPPAARDTEAFF	TGTGCCAGCTCACCACCGGCAGCGAGGGACACTGAAGCTTTCTTT
TRBJ1-1	.	.	TRBV3-1/TRBV3-2	CASSQGNTEAFF	TGTGCCAGCAGCCAGGGGAACACTGAAGCTTTCTTT
TRBJ1-4	.	TRBD1	TRBV10-3	CASRTGGVEKLFF	TGTGCCTCTCGGACAGGGGGAGTAGAAAAACTGTTTTTT
TRBJ1-2	.	TRBD1	TRBV9	CASSAGPDPRQGRNYGYTF	TGTGCCAGCAGCGCCGGACCTGACCCTCGACAGGGGCGGAACTATGGCTACACCTTC
TRBJ2-1	.	TRBD2	TRBV7-2	CASSNQAGANEQFF	TGTGCCAGCAGCAACCAAGCGGGGGCCAATGAGCAGTTCTTC
TRBJ2-7	.	.	TRBV23-1	CASSQTPTTRPYYEQYF	TGCGCCAGCAGTCAAACCCCCACGACACGCCCGTACTACGAGCAGTACTTC
TRBJ1-2	.	.	TRBV5-1	CASSPTPQVGYGYTF	TGCGCCAGCAGCCCCACCCCCCAGGTGGGCTATGGCTACACCTTC
TRBJ1-3	.	.	TRBV5-8	CASRGLASGNTIYF	TGTGCCAGTCGGGGGCTTGCTTCTGGAAACACCATATATTTT
TRBJ2-3	.	.	TRBV6-5	CASIVSQNTDTQYF	TGTGCCAGCATCGTGAGTCAAAACACAGATACGCAGTATTTT
TRBJ2-6	.	.	TRBV6-2/TRBV6-3	CASTPDSGANVLTF	TGTGCCAGCACCCCAGACAGTGGGGCCAACGTCCTGACTTTC
TRBJ2-3	.	TRBD2	TRBV24-1	CATSEGGSPPDTQYF	TGTGCCACCAGTGAGGGGGGGTCCCCCCCGGATACGCAGTATTTT
TRBJ2-7	.	TRBD2	TRBV5-1	CASSLTARTSGAYEQYF	TGCGCCAGCAGCTTGACCGCGAGGACTAGCGGGGCCTACGAGCAGTACTTC
TRBJ2-5	.	TRBD1	TRBV6-2/TRBV6-3	CASSPRGKETQYF	TGTGCCAGCAGTCCCAGGGGGAAGGAGACCCAGTACTTC
TRBJ2-2	.	TRBD1	TRBV6-5	CASSGDRVRTGELFF	TGTGCCAGCAGCGGGGACAGGGTTCGAACCGGGGAGCTGTTTTTT
TRBJ2-7	.	.	TRBV6-5	CASSQQSPYEQYF	TGTGCCAGCAGTCAACAGTCGCCCTACGAGCAGTACTTC
TRBJ2-5	once	TRBD2	TRBV6-5	CASSLGLALETQYF	TGTGCCAGCAGCTTGGGACTAGCGCTGGAGACCCAGTACTTC
TRBJ1-2	.	TRBD1	TRBV19	CASSIGGTAVTANYGYTF	TGTGCCAGTAGTATAGGTGGGACAGCCGTAACTGCTAACTATGGCTACACCTTC